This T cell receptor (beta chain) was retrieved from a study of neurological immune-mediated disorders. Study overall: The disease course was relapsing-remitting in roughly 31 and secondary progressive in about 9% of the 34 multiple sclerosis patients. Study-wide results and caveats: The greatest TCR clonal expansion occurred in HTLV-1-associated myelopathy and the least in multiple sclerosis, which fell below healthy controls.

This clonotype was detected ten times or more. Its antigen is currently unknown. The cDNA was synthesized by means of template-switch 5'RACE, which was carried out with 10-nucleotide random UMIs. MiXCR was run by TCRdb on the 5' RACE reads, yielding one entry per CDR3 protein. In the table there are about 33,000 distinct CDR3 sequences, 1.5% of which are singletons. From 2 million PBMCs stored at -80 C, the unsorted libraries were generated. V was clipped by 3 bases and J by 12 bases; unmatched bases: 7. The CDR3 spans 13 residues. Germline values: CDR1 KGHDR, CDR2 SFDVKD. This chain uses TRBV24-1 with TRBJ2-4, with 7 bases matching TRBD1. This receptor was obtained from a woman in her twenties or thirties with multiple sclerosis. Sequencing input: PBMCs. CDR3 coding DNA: TGTGCCACCAGTGATACGGACAGGAGGAGTCAGTACTTC. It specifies CATSDTDRRSQYF.